This T cell receptor beta chain was retrieved from a study of T-cell reconstitution after alpha-beta-depleted transplantation in children (TCRdb year 2016). The study in broad terms: T-cell immune reconstitution after TCRalphabeta/CD19-depleted allogeneic hematopoietic cell transplantation in children was quantitatively tracked in the study by means of TCR repertoire profiling.

CDR1 LGHNT and CDR2 FRNRAP were looked up in the germline V gene. V is shortened by 6 bases, J by 0 bases, and the region joining them spans 6 bases. Including the terminal cysteine and phenylalanine, the CDR3 comprises 13 residues. Of the read, only the CDR3 DNA is kept; its 39 bases are in frame from base 1. The protocol used for the library was PCR. TCRdb lists the instrument as Illumina HiSeq 2500. Molecular barcoding was employed in the preparation of TCR libraries, with unique molecular identifiers being used to normalize TCRbeta repertoire quantification. TCRdb applied fastp at Q25 and MiXCR to the public reads, then kept only in-frame beta chains. Identical CDR3 proteins give one entry, which carries the most common genes and DNA. The sample has about 580,000 distinct CDR3 sequences on record, 27% of them singletons. Of the sample, approximately 33% falls within the top ten clones. What the research found in general, with its limitations: Over subsequent months, a decline in hyperexpanded clone frequencies was noted, and after one year, T-cell counts and TCRbeta diversity were mostly ascribed to newly produced T cells. About two months after transplant, the apparently early recovery of alphabetaT-cell counts reportedly depended on just several hundred clones that had expanded rapidly and came from non-depleted graft cells. The high TCRbeta diversity at day 60 in some patients was ascribed to recipient T cells and intrathymic progenitors that had survived conditioning.

This clonotype has a single count. Its antigen is unknown. No much larger clone is present one base from it, and per-base qualities are unavailable. The treatment or condition label, as the study defines it: allogeneic hematopoietic cell transplantation with graft depleted of TCRalphabeta T cells and CD19 B cells. Transplant recipients were children who received TCRalphabeta/CD19-depleted allogeneic hematopoietic cell grafts. This receptor chain uses TRBV12-5 and TRBJ2-4; too little of a D gene remains to name it. This TCR was sampled from a boy younger than two with Wiskott-Aldrich syndrome, due to receive a stem cell transplant. The sequences come from PBMCs, collected before TCRalphabeta/CD19-depleted stem cell transplant. The DNA reads as follows: TGTGCTAGTGGCGATGGAGCCAAAAACATTCAGTACTTC. Its product reads: CASGDGAKNIQYF.